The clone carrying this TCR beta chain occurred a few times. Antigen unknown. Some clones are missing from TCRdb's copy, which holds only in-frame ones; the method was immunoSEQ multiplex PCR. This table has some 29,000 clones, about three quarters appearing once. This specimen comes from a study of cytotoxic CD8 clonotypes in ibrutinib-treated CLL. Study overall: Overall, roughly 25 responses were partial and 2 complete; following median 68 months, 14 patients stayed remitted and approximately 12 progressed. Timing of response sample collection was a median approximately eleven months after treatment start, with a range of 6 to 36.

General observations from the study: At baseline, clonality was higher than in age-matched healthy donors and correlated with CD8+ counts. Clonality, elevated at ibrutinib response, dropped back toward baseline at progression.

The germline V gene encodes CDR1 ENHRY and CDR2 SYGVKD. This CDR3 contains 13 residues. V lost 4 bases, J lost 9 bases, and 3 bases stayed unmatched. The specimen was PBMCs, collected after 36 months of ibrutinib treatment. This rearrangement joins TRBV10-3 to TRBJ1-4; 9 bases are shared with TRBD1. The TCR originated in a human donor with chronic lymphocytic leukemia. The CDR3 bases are TGTGCCATCAGTGCGGACAGGGGAAAAAAACTGTTTTTT. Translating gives CAISADRGKKLFF.